The 5 T cell receptor beta chains in this list originate from one sample, sequenced in a study of T cells after posttransplantation cyclophosphamide. TCRdb's table, derived via immunoSEQ multiplex PCR, lists solely in-frame clones and lacks some. The sample lists about 66,000 clones, around 93% occurring once. The source material was PBMCs. These receptors came from a woman in her twenties or thirties in good health and a related stem cell transplant donor.

The chain couples TRBV4-3 to TRBJ2-7, with D possibly being TRBD1 (5 bases). CDR3 size: 13 residues. The V gene's germline CDR1 is LGHNA and CDR2 YSLEER. Trimming cost V 4 bases and J 3 bases, with 10 bases left between them. The CDR3 sequence is CASSRGHSYEQYF. The CDR3 region has the DNA TGCGCCAGCAGCCGAGGACACAGCTACGAGCAGTACTTC.

The J gene is TRBJ1-6, the V gene TRBV28; D call uncertain. V lost 6 bases and J 0 bases, leaving 12 bases between the germline ends. CDR3 size: 16 residues. Germline loops: CDR1 MDHEN, CDR2 SYDVKM. This CDR3 reads CASRYPPASYNSPLHF. The DNA of the CDR3 is TGTGCCAGCAGGTACCCCCCAGCCTCCTATAATTCACCCCTCCACTTT.

The J gene is TRBJ2-2, the V gene TRBV7-3, with D unresolved. Germline V gene lookup returns CDR1 SGHTA and CDR2 FQGTGA. V was trimmed by 1 base and J by 1 base, leaving 7 bases between them. The length of the CDR3 is 15 residues. CDR3 DNA sequence: TGTGCCAGCAGCTTAAGGATCGGGAACACCGGGGAGCTGTTTTTT. It codes for CASSLRIGNTGELFF.

The rearrangement uses TRBV28 and TRBJ2-1, with 11 nucleotides matching TRBD2. The CDR3 covers 15 residues. V gave up 3 bases and J gave up 4 bases; unmatched junction bases: 2. The V gene's germline CDR1 is MDHEN and CDR2 SYDVKM. This CDR3 is CASSLTSGEYNEQFF. In DNA form, the CDR3 reads TGTGCCAGCAGTTTGACTAGCGGGGAATACAATGAGCAGTTCTTC.

V gene TRBV5-1 combines with J gene TRBJ2-5; 14 bases are a match to TRBD2. V shed 0 bases and J 1 base; nucleotides not matched to a gene: 5. This CDR3 is built from 18 residues. Looked up from germline, CDR1 is SGHRS and CDR2 is YFSETQ. The CDR3, as DNA: TGCGCCAGCAGCTTGGTCGGGGGGACTAGCGGGGGCCAAGAGACCCAGTACTTC. Protein: CASSLVGGTSGGQETQYF.